Listed here is a single T cell receptor beta chain. Its antigen is not identified. This specimen belongs to a study of graft-versus-host responses after intestinal transplantation. About the study: Anti-thymocyte globulin induction preceded roughly 3 years of tacrolimus and steroid maintenance in all recipients.

Sequencing was performed with immunoSEQ multiplex PCR; in TCRdb, only in-frame clones are kept and a portion is missing. The profile shows more than 65,000 clones, approximately 93% of them singletons. Regarding the study as a whole: GvH clones were identified in recipient marrow, with some first appearing in ileum or blood. Some patients had graft-donor T cell macrochimerism, and their allografts showed high graft-versus-host to host-versus-graft clonal ratios. Levels of circulating GvH clones at their peak were associated with early post-transplant HvG declines.

Trimming removed 2 bases at V and 1 base at J, with 11 bases between. This CDR3 region has 15 residues. CDR1 is SEHNR, CDR2 FQNEAQ, per germline (reference sequence). This TCR came from a human donor who received an intestinal transplant. The sequences come from unstimulated CD8+ T cells sorted from spleen or lymph node cells, collected before intestinal transplant. This sequence joins TRBV7-9 and TRBJ1-2; D gene unclear. CDR3 sequence reads: CASSLTGGVNYGYTF. DNA for the CDR3: TGTGCCAGCAGCTTAACCGGAGGAGTTAACTATGGCTACACCTTC.